The rows below give T cell receptor beta chains drawn from one sample of a study of T-cell reconstitution after alpha-beta-depleted transplantation in children. One entry per CDR3 protein, called by TCRdb with MiXCR from the PCR reads. The table includes 350,000 to 450,000 distinct CDR3 sequences, about an eighth detected once. Sample: PBMCs, taken from the stem cell graft. These receptor sequences come from a human donor who donated a stem cell graft to a child with Fanconi anemia. Both conserved end residues are part of each CDR3. The order of the fields is V gene, clone size, J gene, D gene, CDR3 protein, CDR3 DNA. A D gene is named only where the DNA matches it firmly. Only some rows state a clone size, as once, few, many or a class for expanded clones.

>TRBV7-9|.|TRBJ2-1|TRBD1
CASSLVRDSEQFF
TGTGCCAGCAGCTTAGTCCGGGACAGTGAGCAGTTCTTC
>TRBV5-6|many|TRBJ1-3|.
CASSLASGRYTIYF
TGTGCCAGCAGCTTGGCATCGGGGCGGTACACCATATATTTT
>TRBV5-5|few|TRBJ2-7|TRBD1
CASYWMGQTYEQYF
TGTGCCAGCTATTGGATGGGACAGACCTACGAGCAGTACTTC
>TRBV12-5|few|TRBJ2-2|TRBD2
CASAPMAQRGGRTGELFF
TGTGCTAGTGCTCCTATGGCCCAGCGGGGGGGCCGAACCGGGGAGCTGTTTTTT
>TRBV3-1|once|TRBJ2-3|.
CASSFTSGLTDTQYF
TGTGCCAGCAGCTTCACATCGGGCCTCACAGATACGCAGTATTTT
>TRBV6-2/TRBV6-3|.|TRBJ2-5|.
CASSYSRRETQYF
TGTGCCAGCAGTTACTCCCGGAGGGAGACCCAGTACTTC
>TRBV5-1|few|TRBJ2-3|.
CASSFGTETDTQYF
TGCGCCAGCAGCTTCGGGACTGAGACAGATACGCAGTATTTT
>TRBV9|many|TRBJ2-1|.
CASSSPPGSYNEQFF
TGTGCCAGCAGCTCCCCTCCTGGCTCCTACAATGAGCAGTTCTTC
>TRBV20-1|few|TRBJ2-1|.
CSATHRDYEQFF
TGCAGTGCTACCCACAGGGACTATGAGCAGTTCTTC
>TRBV7-9|many|TRBJ1-1|TRBD1
CASSSQMTGLTEAFF
TGTGCCAGCAGCTCGCAGATGACAGGGCTTACTGAAGCTTTCTTT
>TRBV11-2|.|TRBJ2-7|.
CASSFSGATYEQYF
TGTGCCAGCAGCTTCTCGGGGGCTACCTACGAGCAGTACTTC
>TRBV7-9|.|TRBJ1-2|.
CASSSYRASGGYTF
TGTGCCAGCAGCTCATATCGGGCGTCGGGTGGCTACACCTTC
>TRBV7-9|.|TRBJ2-3|TRBD1
CASSPLGQGAWDTQYF
TGTGCCAGCAGCCCACTGGGACAGGGGGCATGGGATACGCAGTATTTT
>TRBV27|many|TRBJ1-6|TRBD1
CASSSRDRYNSPLHF
TGTGCCAGCAGTTCCCGGGACAGGTACAATTCACCCCTCCACTTT
>TRBV29-1|few|TRBJ1-2|.
CSTLSSGGNYGYTF
TGCAGCACGCTGTCCTCGGGAGGGAACTATGGCTACACCTTC
>TRBV27|many|TRBJ1-1|TRBD1
CASRHGTVQTEAFF
TGTGCCAGCAGGCATGGGACAGTTCAGACTGAAGCTTTCTTT
>TRBV29-1|.|TRBJ2-5|.
CSVGRGRETQYF
TGCAGCGTTGGAAGAGGAAGAGAGACCCAGTACTTC
>TRBV15|few|TRBJ2-5|.
CATSGVEGLETQYF
TGTGCCACCAGCGGAGTAGAAGGGTTGGAGACCCAGTACTTC
>TRBV6-1|.|TRBJ1-2|.
CASKGPRNYGYTF
TGTGCCAGCAAGGGTCCAAGGAACTATGGCTACACCTTC
>TRBV6-2/TRBV6-3|few|TRBJ1-1|TRBD1
CASSYKTGWRDTEAFF
TGTGCCAGCAGTTACAAGACAGGGTGGCGCGACACTGAAGCTTTCTTT
>TRBV7-2|.|TRBJ1-1|.
CASSSLGVNTEAFF
TGTGCCAGCAGCTCCTTAGGGGTCAACACTGAAGCTTTCTTT
>TRBV5-4|few|TRBJ2-2|TRBD2
CASSLGLAGDTGELFF
TGTGCCAGCAGCCTGGGACTAGCGGGGGACACCGGGGAGCTGTTTTTT
>TRBV5-1|many|TRBJ1-3|TRBD1
CASSLGTGSTGNTIYF
TGCGCCAGCAGCTTGGGGACAGGGTCTACTGGAAACACCATATATTTT
>TRBV4-2|few|TRBJ1-2|.
CASSPSLGGYTF
TGTGCCAGCAGCCCATCCTTAGGTGGCTACACCTTC
>TRBV6-5|many|TRBJ2-1|.
CASSSGSRNEQFF
TGTGCCAGCAGTTCAGGGAGTCGAAATGAGCAGTTCTTC
>TRBV7-6|many|TRBJ2-5|.
CASSLQGHYETQYF
TGTGCCAGCAGCTTACAGGGACATTATGAGACCCAGTACTTC
>TRBV20-1|few|TRBJ2-1|TRBD1
CSARDYLGTGPSYNEQFF
TGCAGTGCTAGAGATTATTTGGGGACAGGACCCTCCTACAATGAGCAGTTCTTC
>TRBV5-1|.|TRBJ1-4|.
CASSLENEKLFF
TGCGCCAGCAGCCTGGAAAATGAAAAACTGTTTTTT
>TRBV29-1|few|TRBJ1-1|.
CSVASGRGGNTEAFF
TGCAGCGTTGCCTCGGGGCGGGGAGGGAACACTGAAGCTTTCTTT
>TRBV3-1|.|TRBJ1-1|TRBD1
CASQRRGNSEAFF
TGTGCCAGCCAGCGCAGGGGGAACTCTGAAGCTTTCTTT
>TRBV29-1|many|TRBJ1-5|.
CSVASGDSQPQHF
TGCAGCGTGGCATCAGGGGATAGTCAGCCCCAGCATTTT
>TRBV19|.|TRBJ1-1|TRBD1
CASTLDRVQTFF
TGTGCCAGTACCCTGGACAGGGTGCAAACTTTCTTT
>TRBV3-1|once|TRBJ1-1|.
CASSPLPAGYTEAFF
TGTGCCAGCAGCCCTCTCCCGGCGGGTTACACTGAAGCTTTCTTT
>TRBV20-1|.|TRBJ1-5|.
CSAEQGINQPQHF
TGCAGTGCCGAGCAGGGGATCAATCAGCCCCAGCATTTT
>TRBV12-3/TRBV12-4|once|TRBJ1-6|.
CASRGGLSYNSPLHF
TGTGCCAGCAGGGGGGGGCTTTCCTATAATTCACCCCTCCACTTT
>TRBV18|.|TRBJ2-1|.
CASSKGVGAEQFF
TGTGCCAGCTCAAAGGGGGTCGGGGCTGAGCAGTTCTTC
>TRBV3-1|many|TRBJ1-1|.
CASSQARGRAFF
TGTGCCAGCAGCCAAGCCAGGGGACGAGCTTTCTTT
>TRBV10-3|many|TRBJ1-2|.
CAIGEGDYGYTF
TGTGCCATCGGGGAGGGGGACTATGGCTACACCTTC
>TRBV11-2|.|TRBJ2-7|TRBD1
CASSLTDRGGYEQYF
TGTGCCAGCAGCTTGACGGACAGGGGAGGCTACGAGCAGTACTTC
>TRBV12-3/TRBV12-4|.|TRBJ1-2|.
CASSLGGDGSGYTF
TGTGCCAGCAGTCTGGGGGGGGACGGAAGCGGCTACACCTTC
>TRBV12-3/TRBV12-4|many|TRBJ1-5|.
CASSLLSGGNQPQHF
TGTGCCAGCAGTCTATTGAGTGGTGGCAATCAGCCCCAGCATTTT
>TRBV3-1|many|TRBJ2-2|TRBD1
CASSRGGDSGELFF
TGTGCCAGCAGCCGAGGGGGCGATTCCGGGGAGCTGTTTTTT
>TRBV12-3/TRBV12-4|many|TRBJ1-2|.
CASSLAHEPIYGYTF
TGTGCCAGCAGTTTAGCCCATGAACCAATCTATGGCTACACCTTC
>TRBV20-1|few|TRBJ2-1|.
CSARDKGGAGNEQFF
TGCAGTGCTAGAGATAAGGGCGGGGCAGGGAATGAGCAGTTCTTC
>TRBV20-1|few|TRBJ1-1|.
CSARANLNTEAFF
TGCAGTGCTAGAGCGAATTTGAACACTGAAGCTTTCTTT
>TRBV30|many|TRBJ1-2|TRBD1
CAWHRDRPYGYTF
TGTGCCTGGCACCGGGACAGGCCCTATGGCTACACCTTC
>TRBV20-1|few|TRBJ1-5|.
CSASLLGGGGQPQHF
TGCAGTGCTAGCCTCCTTGGTGGGGGAGGTCAGCCCCAGCATTTT
>TRBV5-1|.|TRBJ2-1|TRBD1
CASSLTGAEQFF
TGCGCCAGCAGCTTAACAGGGGCTGAGCAGTTCTTC
>TRBV12-3/TRBV12-4|few|TRBJ1-2|.
CASSRLTGVGYTF
TGTGCCAGCAGTCGCCTCACGGGCGTTGGCTACACCTTC
>TRBV7-2|many|TRBJ2-7|.
CASSPGRSYEQYF
TGTGCCAGCAGTCCGGGACGTTCCTACGAGCAGTACTTC
>TRBV6-1|few|TRBJ2-5|.
CASSPGGAAGFQETQYF
TGTGCCAGCAGCCCAGGGGGGGCGGCGGGGTTTCAAGAGACCCAGTACTTC
>TRBV12-3/TRBV12-4|few|TRBJ1-1|.
CASSLEGSGSRAFF
TGTGCCAGCAGTTTAGAGGGGTCGGGTTCGAGAGCTTTCTTT
>TRBV5-1|few|TRBJ2-3|TRBD1
CASTRTGGLSTDTQYF
TGCGCCAGCACGCGGACAGGGGGTCTTAGCACAGATACGCAGTATTTT
>TRBV7-2|.|TRBJ2-5|TRBD1
CASSLGGQGLETQYF
TGTGCCAGCAGCTTAGGGGGACAGGGCCTAGAGACCCAGTACTTC